Sequencing of this T cell receptor beta chain was carried out in a study of cytomegalovirus exposure and HLA in healthy donors. Study-wide results and caveats: TCR association rates varied by HLA locus in a later analysis, with DRB1 highest and HLA-C lowest. A list of around 160 TCR beta chains associated with cytomegalovirus was given. Immune exposure was documented only through CMV serostatus.

A word on this clone: Its target is unknown.

Researchers ran the PCR with 60 Vbeta and 13 Jbeta primers. The data were produced by immunoSEQ multiplex PCR, yet TCRdb's version contains in-frame clones alone and is incomplete. The table has about 120,000 clones, roughly four fifths seen once; the top ten hold about 3.3%. This CDR3 comprises 13 residues. From germline, CDR1 is SGHRS and CDR2 YFSETQ. V lost 2 bases and J 1 base, leaving 6 bases between the germline ends. Though nominally healthy at sampling, donors likely had unrecorded immune exposures. The chain uses TRBV5-1 and TRBJ1-2; D not certain. The sequenced material came from PBMCs. The clonotype comes from a woman in her 30s in good health and CMV-seropositive. This CDR3 reads CASSLNRNYGYTF. The CDR3 DNA is TGCGCCAGCAGCTTAAATCGTAACTATGGCTACACCTTC.